Shown below are 16 T cell receptor beta chains from a single sample sequenced in a study of blood T cell repertoires in COVID-19. Using immunoSEQ multiplex PCR, the repertoire was profiled, and TCRdb retains in-frame clones only, with some absent. The repertoire holds more than 120,000 clones, with roughly 89% as singletons. Material: peripheral blood. The receptors were gathered from a woman aged 45-65 years with acute or convalescent COVID-19.

J is TRBJ2-7 and V is TRBV11-2; 7 bases line up with TRBD2. With V trimmed by 1 base and J by 3 bases, 6 bases remained unmatched. This CDR3 has 15 amino acids. Germline V gene lookup returns CDR1 SGHAT and CDR2 FQNNGV. The chain's CDR3 is CASSLGGGTGYEQYF. CDR3 nucleotides: TGTGCCAGCAGCTTAGGGGGGGGAACGGGCTACGAGCAGTACTTC.

This clone turned up a few times. The chain recombines TRBV5-1 with TRBJ1-1; no clear D. CDR1 SGHRS and CDR2 YFSETQ come from the germline V gene. The germline V and J ends were trimmed by 2 bases and 3 bases, with 8 bases remaining between them. The CDR3 has 13 residues. The CDR3 sequence: CASSFRVDTEAFF. The DNA of the CDR3 is TGCGCCAGCAGCTTCCGGGTGGACACTGAAGCTTTCTTT.

The chain couples TRBV7-9 to TRBJ1-2; perhaps TRBD1 as D (6 bases). There are 12 residues in the CDR3. The ends were cut back, 5 bases at V and 10 bases at J, with 14 bases in the middle. The germline V gene encodes CDR1 SEHNR and CDR2 FQNEAQ (reference sequence). For the CDR3, the DNA is TGTGCCAGCAGCGTTGTACAGGGCCTCTACACCTTC. It codes for CASSVVQGLYTF.

The chain uses TRBV5-1 and TRBJ1-4, with TRBD1 matching over 9 bases. The CDR3 sequence is 16 residues long. The J segment lost 1 base and the V segment lost 7 bases, leaving 8 bases of the junction unmatched. Germline assignment: CDR1 SGHRS and CDR2 YFSETQ. CDR3 sequence reads: CASGRTGEETNEKLFF. Written as DNA, the CDR3 is TGCGCCAGCGGGCGGACAGGGGAGGAAACTAATGAAAAACTGTTTTTT. The full variable domain, with the rest looked up from reference TRBV5-1 and TRBJ1-4, is KAGVTQTPRYLIKTRGQQVTLSCSPISGHRSVSWYQQTPGQGLQFLFEYFSETQRNKGNFPGRFSGRQFSNSRSEMNVSTLELGDSALYLCASGRTGEETNEKLFFGSGTQLSVL.

The chain has TRBV10-3 and TRBJ2-7, with 7 positions matching TRBD2. Germline V lookup: CDR1 ENHRY, CDR2 SYGVKD. V trimming: 8 bases; J trimming: 4 bases; junction bases outside the gene matches: 8. CDR3 length: 13 residues. DNA for the CDR3: TGTGCCATCGTCACTAGCGCCCCGTACGAGCAGTACTTC. Translation: CAIVTSAPYEQYF.

The rearrangement uses TRBV19 and TRBJ1-1, with TRBD1 identical over 9 bases. The CDR3 is made up of 17 amino acids. The germline CDR1 and CDR2 sequences are LNHDA and SQIVND (reference sequence). With V trimmed by 4 bases and J by 1 base, 10 bases remained unmatched. The CDR3 nucleotides read TGTGCCAGTAGTACCGGACAGGGGATATATCCGAACACTGAAGCTTTCTTT. Encoded protein: CASSTGQGIYPNTEAFF.

The V gene is TRBV27, the J gene TRBJ2-7; 8 positions agree with TRBD1. This CDR3 has 13 residues. Germline V CDR1 and CDR2: MNHEY, SMNVEV (reference sequence). With V trimmed by 2 bases and J by 3 bases, 0 bases remained unmatched. The CDR3 spells CASSLTGGYEQYF. DNA of the CDR3: TGTGCCAGCAGTTTAACAGGGGGCTACGAGCAGTACTTC.

The chain links TRBV5-4 to TRBJ1-3; TRBD1 is a possible D gene (5 bases). CDR3 length: 15 residues. Germline loops: CDR1 SGHNT, CDR2 YYREEE (reference sequence). Trimming cost V 1 base and J 0 bases, with 8 bases left between them. CDR3 DNA sequence: TGTGCCAGCAGCTTGACAGGAGACTCTGGAAACACCATATATTTT. Residues: CASSLTGDSGNTIYF.

V gene TRBV24-1 combines with J gene TRBJ1-2; 8 nucleotides line up with TRBD1. CDR3 length equals 14 residues. The V gene's germline CDR1 is KGHDR and CDR2 SFDVKD. V was pared by 7 bases and J by 4 bases, with 7 bases of the junction left unmatched. The CDR3 loop reads CATSETGAGYGYTF. The CDR3 DNA sequence: TGTGCCACCAGCGAGACAGGGGCGGGCTATGGCTACACCTTC.

In nucleotides, the CDR3 is TGTGCCACCAGCATAAAGACAGGGAACACCGGGGAGCTGTTTTTT. Translating it yields CATSIKTGNTGELFF. The chain has TRBV15 and TRBJ2-2; a possible D gene is TRBD1 (6 bases). Trimming removed 4 bases at V and 1 base at J, with 10 bases between. In germline, CDR1 is LNHNV, CDR2 YYDKDF (reference sequence). The CDR3 spans 15 residues.

The rearrangement uses TRBV28 and TRBJ1-5; 9 bases are shared with TRBD1. Germline lookup yields CDR1 MDHEN and CDR2 SYDVKM. This CDR3 is 16 amino acids long. With V trimmed by 5 bases and J by 7 bases, 12 bases remained unmatched. DNA for the CDR3: TGTGCCAGCAGTAGGGGACAGGGCCCCCTCGGCCAGCCCCAGCATTTT. Amino acid sequence: CASSRGQGPLGQPQHF. Looking up the rest from reference TRBV28 and TRBJ1-5 gives the full variable domain: DVKVTQSSRYLVKRTGEKVFLECVQDMDHENMFWYRQDPGLGLRLIYFSYDVKMKEKGDIPEGYSVSREKKERFSLILESASTNQTSMYLCASSRGQGPLGQPQHFGDGTRLSIL.

The rearrangement uses TRBV19 and TRBJ2-5; 9 bases align to TRBD1. V lost 10 bases to trimming and J lost 5 bases; unmatched junction nucleotides: 8. CDR3 length: 13 amino acids. CDR1 is LNHDA and CDR2 is SQIVND in the germline V gene (reference sequence). CDR3 amino acids: CATRDREPETQYF. The CDR3 region has the DNA TGTGCCACCCGGGACAGGGAACCGGAGACCCAGTACTTC.

The chain links TRBV3-1 (or the pseudogene TRBV3-2) to TRBJ2-7; D gene ambiguous. Germline CDR1 is LGHDT and CDR2 is YNNKEL (reference sequence). The CDR3 sequence is 13 residues long. V lost 4 bases, J lost 3 bases, and 10 bases lay in between. The CDR3 reads CASSRGFNYEQYF. Written as DNA, the CDR3 is TGTGCCAGCAGCCGTGGCTTCAACTACGAGCAGTACTTC.

J is TRBJ1-1 and V is TRBV29-1; the D is unclear. The CDR3 spans 14 residues. V was trimmed by 0 bases and J by 1 base, leaving 9 bases between them. The germline CDR1 and CDR2 sequences are SQVTM and ANQGSEA. The CDR3 here is CSVEDHPGNTEAFF. Written as DNA, the CDR3 is TGCAGCGTTGAAGATCACCCAGGGAACACTGAAGCTTTCTTT.

The chain combines TRBV19 with TRBJ1-2, with TRBD1 matching 8 bases. The V gene end was trimmed by 7 bases and the J gene end by 8 bases; junction bases not matched to a gene: 6. Germline CDR1 and CDR2: LNHDA and SQIVND (reference sequence). The CDR3 length is 12 residues. The CDR3 DNA sequence: TGTGCCAGTAACCCAGGGGGCTGGGGCTACACCTTC. This gives the protein CASNPGGWGYTF.

The rearrangement uses TRBV19 and TRBJ1-1, with D tentatively TRBD1 (5 bases). V was cut by 5 bases and J by 4 bases, with 14 bases left in between. This CDR3 comprises 14 residues. The germline V gene encodes CDR1 LNHDA and CDR2 SQIVND (reference sequence). The CDR3 loop reads CASSLRGGSTEAFF. Written as DNA, the CDR3 is TGTGCCAGTAGTTTACGGGGCGGGAGCACTGAAGCTTTCTTT. Based on the CDR3 plus reference TRBV19 and TRBJ1-1, the full variable domain is DGGITQSPKYLFRKEGQNVTLSCEQNLNHDAMYWYRQDPGQGLRLIYYSQIVNDFQKGDIAEGYSVSREKKESFPLTVTSAQKNPTAFYLCASSLRGGSTEAFFGQGTRLTVV.